One and the same sample provided the 27 T cell receptor beta chains below, sequenced in a study of OX40 agonist ivuxolimab in advanced cancers. Measured with immunoSEQ multiplex PCR; TCRdb has only the in-frame clones, and not every one. The sample carries about 91,000 clones, approximately 84% recorded once. The input for sequencing was CD4+ or CD8+ T cells sorted from blood, taken in a trial of the OX40 agonist ivuxolimab. All receptors come from an adult with an advanced solid tumor such as melanoma, head and neck, liver or kidney cancer.

The chain uses TRBV7-3 and TRBJ1-1; D perhaps matches TRBD1 (5 bases). Germline V gene lookup returns CDR1 SGHTA and CDR2 FQGTGA. This CDR3 spans 14 amino acids. Trimming removed 5 bases from V and 0 bases from J, with 10 bases in between. CDR3 coding DNA: TGTGCCAGCAGCCCAGGGACCATGAACACTGAAGCTTTCTTT. Residues: CASSPGTMNTEAFF.

V gene TRBV5-4 combines with J gene TRBJ1-1, with D possibly TRBD1 on 5 matching bases. The V and J ends lost 1 base and 5 bases respectively, with 9 bases between them. This CDR3 region has 13 residues. Germline V gives CDR1 SGHNT, CDR2 YYREEE (reference sequence). CDR3 loop: CASSLKGITEAFF. Written as DNA, the CDR3 is TGTGCCAGCAGCTTGAAGGGGATTACTGAAGCTTTCTTT.

The V call is TRBV21-1, the J call TRBJ2-7. TRBV21-1 is a known pseudogene. The CDR3 is made up of 14 amino acids. The CDR3 DNA reads as TGTGCCAGCAGCATTCCACACGGGCCTCCCGAGCAGTACTTC. Its translation is CASSIPHGPPEQYF.

This clone was seen once. V gene TRBV5-6 combines with J gene TRBJ2-2; 12 bases align to TRBD2. The ends lost 0 bases at V and 4 bases at J; junction bases unmatched: 1. The germline CDR1 and CDR2 sequences are SGHDT and YYEEEE. The CDR3 length is 16 residues. For the CDR3, the DNA is TGTGCCAGCAGCTTGGCACTAGCGGGAGGCACCGGGGAGCTGTTTTTT. It encodes CASSLALAGGTGELFF. Combining the CDR3 with reference TRBV5-6 and TRBJ2-2 gives the whole variable domain DAGVTQSPTHLIKTRGQQVTLRCSPKSGHDTVSWYQQALGQGPQFIFQYYEEEERQRGNFPDRFSGHQFPNYSSELNVNALLLGDSALYLCASSLALAGGTGELFFGEGSRLTVL.

The chain combines TRBV7-3 with TRBJ2-1; no clear D. V was shortened by 4 bases and J by 3 bases, with 13 bases between the two germline ends. This CDR3 contains 15 residues. Germline V gives CDR1 SGHTA, CDR2 FQGTGA. The CDR3: CASSSHSEFYNEQFF. For the CDR3, the DNA is TGTGCCAGCAGCTCACACTCAGAGTTCTACAATGAGCAGTTCTTC.

The chain employs TRBV9 and TRBJ2-5; no reliable D call. V gave up 3 bases and J gave up 7 bases, with 10 bases separating them. Germline CDR1 SGDLS, CDR2 YYNGEE. The CDR3 has 12 amino acids. The CDR3 reads CASSAYGGTQYF. The CDR3 nucleotides are TGTGCCAGCAGCGCGTACGGTGGGACCCAGTACTTC.

This chain links TRBV6-5 with TRBJ2-1; possibly TRBD2 for D (6 bases). The germline V and J ends were trimmed by 0 bases and 1 base, with 10 bases remaining between them. The CDR3 totals 16 residues. Per the germline V gene, CDR1 is MNHEY and CDR2 is SVGAGI. This CDR3 is CASSYSPEGSYNEQFF. The CDR3 region has the DNA TGTGCCAGCAGTTACTCGCCGGAGGGTTCCTACAATGAGCAGTTCTTC.

The chain recombines TRBV6-5 with TRBJ1-1; possibly TRBD1 for D (5 bases). This CDR3 spans 14 amino acids. The V gene's germline CDR1 is MNHEY and CDR2 SVGAGI. The germline V and J ends were trimmed by 0 bases and 10 bases, with 15 bases remaining between them. The CDR3 loop is CASSYSQGGSVAFF. As DNA, the CDR3 is TGTGCCAGCAGTTACTCTCAGGGAGGTTCGGTAGCTTTCTTT.

The CDR3 region has the DNA TGTGCCAGCAGCTTAGCTGGGGGGATCCCCGGGGAGCTGTTTTTT. Translation: CASSLAGGIPGELFF. The chain carries TRBV7-9 and TRBJ2-2; maybe TRBD2 (6 bases). CDR1 SEHNR and CDR2 FQNEAQ come from the germline V gene (reference sequence). V gave up 0 bases and J gave up 6 bases, with 11 bases separating them. The CDR3 has 15 residues. The variable domain in full, with the rest retrieved from reference TRBV7-9 and TRBJ2-2, is DTGVSQNPRHKITKRGQNVTFRCDPISEHNRLYWYRQTLGQGPEFLTYFQNEAQLEKSRLLSDRFSAERPKGSFSTLEIQRTEQGDSAMYLCASSLAGGIPGELFFGEGSRLTVL.

The genes are TRBV6-1 and TRBJ2-3, with no clear D. Trimming took off 2 bases at V and 1 base at J, with 10 bases between the two ends. Germline CDR1 MNHNS, CDR2 SASEGT. The CDR3 loop spans 15 amino acids. The CDR3 DNA follows: TGTGCCAGCAGTGAAACCCACGGGCGCACAGATACGCAGTATTTT. Translation gives CASSETHGRTDTQYF.

V usage is TRBV5-4 and J usage is TRBJ2-7; 12 bases match TRBD1. The length of the CDR3 is 15 residues. The trim removed 0 bases at V and 7 bases at J, leaving 5 bases unmatched. Germline V gene sequence: CDR1 SGHNT, CDR2 YYREEE (reference sequence). This chain's CDR3 is CASSLDGTGGREQYF. The CDR3 DNA follows: TGTGCCAGCAGCTTGGATGGGACAGGGGGCCGGGAGCAGTACTTC. The complete variable domain, with remaining parts taken from reference TRBV5-4 and TRBJ2-7, reads ETGVTQSPTHLIKTRGQQVTLRCSSQSGHNTVSWYQQALGQGPQFIFQYYREEENGRGNFPPRFSGLQFPNYSSELNVNALELDDSALYLCASSLDGTGGREQYFGPGTRLTVT.

The genes are TRBV7-2 and TRBJ2-1; tentatively, D is TRBD1 or TRBD2 (6 bases each). This CDR3 region has 15 residues. CDR1 is SGHTA and CDR2 is FQGNSA in the germline V gene. V dropped 1 base and J dropped 1 base, with 8 bases sitting between them. CDR3 nucleotides: TGTGCCAGCAGCTTAGGGGGGGCTTCCTACAATGAGCAGTTCTTC. This encodes CASSLGGASYNEQFF.

This clone was observed once. The V call is TRBV6-6, the J call TRBJ1-2; no firm D call. CDR3 length: 14 residues. V gave up 0 bases and J gave up 6 bases, with 11 bases separating them. Germline V gene lookup returns CDR1 MNHNY and CDR2 SVGAGI (reference sequence). CDR3 sequence reads: CASSYSPLTDGYTF. CDR3 in DNA: TGTGCCAGCAGTTACTCGCCCTTGACGGATGGCTACACCTTC.

This clone was seen just once. The chain links TRBV11-2 to TRBJ2-1, with 8 bases aligning to TRBD1. From germline, CDR1 is SGHAT and CDR2 FQNNGV. The CDR3 is 16 amino acids. V trimming: 3 bases; J trimming: 0 bases; junction bases outside the gene matches: 4. CDR3: CASSLGQGASYNEQFF. CDR3 nucleotides: TGTGCCAGCAGCTTGGGGCAGGGGGCCTCCTACAATGAGCAGTTCTTC.

V gene TRBV5-1 combines with J gene TRBJ2-5; TRBD2 matches at 12 bases. Germline CDR1 is SGHRS and CDR2 is YFSETQ. The CDR3 is 15 residues long. V gave up 4 bases and J gave up 4 bases; unmatched junction bases: 5. The CDR3 region has the DNA TGCGCCAGCAGCAGACTAGCGGGAGCTCCAGAGACCCAGTACTTC. This translates into CASSRLAGAPETQYF.

This clone was observed a handful of times. The rearrangement joins TRBV27 to TRBJ1-3, with a weak D call TRBD1 (5 bases). Germline V CDR1 and CDR2: MNHEY, SMNVEV (reference sequence). The CDR3 is 18 residues long. Trimming left V 0 bases short and J 0 bases short, with 15 bases between. The CDR3 DNA sequence: TGTGCCAGCAGTTTATCTGGACGGCGGGGCCCCTCTGGAAACACCATATATTTT. The encoded protein is CASSLSGRRGPSGNTIYF.

This clone was recorded a few times. The V and J genes are TRBV2 and TRBJ1-1; a possible D gene is TRBD1 (5 bases). Germline values: CDR1 SNHLY, CDR2 FYNNEI. Trimming took off 8 bases at V and 2 bases at J, with 18 bases between the two ends. CDR3 length: 15 residues. The CDR3 region has the DNA TGTGCCAGCCGTCTCGGGGGTGTTCAAAACACTGAAGCTTTCTTT. This codes for CASRLGGVQNTEAFF.

The rearrangement uses TRBV18 and TRBJ2-7; the D gene is possibly TRBD2 (6 bases). The CDR3 totals 14 residues. In germline, CDR1 is KGHSH, CDR2 LQKENI. Trimming took 3 bases from V and 6 from J, leaving 15 bases between them. The CDR3: CASSPRDWGVEQYF. Here the CDR3 DNA reads TGTGCCAGCTCACCGCGGGACTGGGGTGTCGAGCAGTACTTC.

The chain recombines TRBV18 with TRBJ1-1; D remains ambiguous. V lost 3 bases to trimming and J lost 1 base, with 6 bases between them. Germline V gene lookup returns CDR1 KGHSH and CDR2 LQKENI. This CDR3 has 13 amino acids. The CDR3 spells CASSPAWNTEAFF. The CDR3 nucleotides are TGTGCCAGCTCACCTGCATGGAACACTGAAGCTTTCTTT.

This clone was observed a few times. The chain carries TRBV6-1 and TRBJ1-2; 7 bases line up with TRBD1. The length of the CDR3 is 16 residues. V lost 0 bases to trimming and J lost 3 bases; unmatched junction nucleotides: 7. The germline CDR1 and CDR2 sequences are MNHNS and SASEGT. CDR3 bases: TGTGCCAGCAGTGAAGCGCGGGACAGAATCTACTATGGCTACACCTTC. This gives the protein CASSEARDRIYYGYTF.

The chain has TRBV28 and TRBJ2-2; D not resolved. The CDR3 is made up of 14 amino acids. The V end lost 7 bases, the J end lost 1 base, and 10 bases lay between the germline ends. Germline CDR1 MDHEN, CDR2 SYDVKM. The CDR3 region is CASIRSQNTGELFF. Written as DNA, the CDR3 is TGTGCCAGCATTCGTTCCCAGAACACCGGGGAGCTGTTTTTT.

This chain connects TRBV29-1 to TRBJ1-1; D is unresolved. The CDR3 spans 13 residues. V gave up 4 bases and J gave up 7 bases, with 16 bases separating them. Looked up from germline, CDR1 is SQVTM and CDR2 is ANQGSEA. The CDR3 spells CSVGHLGVVEAFF. The CDR3 bases are TGCAGCGTTGGACATCTTGGGGTCGTTGAAGCTTTCTTT.

The chain uses TRBV5-1 and TRBJ1-3, with a weak D call TRBD1 (5 bases). The CDR3 sequence is 15 residues long. CDR1 is SGHRS, CDR2 YFSETQ, per germline. V was pared by 3 bases and J by 1 base, with 11 bases between. The CDR3 sequence is CASSSLGGSGNTIYF. The DNA for the CDR3 is TGCGCCAGCAGCTCCCTCGGGGGATCTGGAAACACCATATATTTT. Combining the CDR3 with reference TRBV5-1 and TRBJ1-3 gives the whole variable domain KAGVTQTPRYLIKTRGQQVTLSCSPISGHRSVSWYQQTPGQGLQFLFEYFSETQRNKGNFPGRFSGRQFSNSRSEMNVSTLELGDSALYLCASSSLGGSGNTIYFGEGSWLTVV.

The CDR3 here is CASSLTGSTSGANVLTF. As DNA, the CDR3 is TGCGCCAGCAGCCTGACTGGCTCCACCTCTGGGGCCAACGTCCTGACTTTC. The V and J genes are TRBV5-1 and TRBJ2-6; D gene ambiguous. The CDR3 totals 17 residues. Per the germline V gene, CDR1 is SGHRS and CDR2 is YFSETQ. Trimming removed 4 bases from V and 0 bases from J, with 14 bases in between.

The rearrangement joins TRBV6-1 to TRBJ2-1, with 10 bases that match TRBD2. The CDR3 has 14 amino acids. J gave up 6 bases and V 6 bases, and 5 bases lay outside the gene matches. Germline CDR1 reads MNHNS; CDR2 reads SASEGT. The CDR3 region has the DNA TGTGCCAGCAGCCTAGCGGGAGAGGGCAATGAGCAGTTCTTC. Protein product: CASSLAGEGNEQFF.

The chain links TRBV28 to TRBJ2-2, with D perhaps matching TRBD2 (6 bases). CDR1 MDHEN and CDR2 SYDVKM come from the germline V gene. CDR3 length: 14 residues. The V end was cut by 10 bases, the J end by 5 bases, with 17 bases between. The DNA of the CDR3 is TGTGCCACCCTCCGGGAGTTCAATACCGGGGAGCTGTTTTTT. Protein: CATLREFNTGELFF. Full variable domain (remainder filled in from reference TRBV28 and TRBJ2-2): DVKVTQSSRYLVKRTGEKVFLECVQDMDHENMFWYRQDPGLGLRLIYFSYDVKMKEKGDIPEGYSVSREKKERFSLILESASTNQTSMYLCATLREFNTGELFFGEGSRLTVL.

The chain is built from TRBV2 and TRBJ2-5; D is perhaps TRBD1 or TRBD2 (5 bases each). Germline loops: CDR1 SNHLY, CDR2 FYNNEI. V lost 6 bases and J lost 2, with 10 bases in between. The CDR3 loop spans 13 amino acids. CDR3: CASRGERQETQYF. CDR3 sequence (DNA): TGTGCCAGCAGGGGGGAGCGACAAGAGACCCAGTACTTC.